Shown below are 14 T cell receptor beta chains from a single sample sequenced in a study of identical twins. TCRdb itself ran the 5' RACE reads through MiXCR, one entry per CDR3 protein. The table lists about 790,000 distinct CDR3 sequences, 15% to 20% of them singletons. These data were likewise used in another study, on T cells expressing NK-cell markers.

The sample comprised PBMCs. The source is a young woman in good health.

J is TRBJ2-1 and V is TRBV10-3; either TRBD1 or TRBD2 may fit D (5 bases each). This CDR3 comprises 15 residues. Trimming shortened V by 0 bases and J by 7 bases, and 13 bases separated the two germline ends. Germline values: CDR1 ENHRY, CDR2 SYGVKD. The CDR3 protein is CAISESQGRGNEQFF. CDR3 nucleotides: TGTGCCATCAGTGAGTCTCAGGGTCGGGGAAATGAGCAGTTCTTC.

The chain recombines TRBV7-9 with TRBJ2-3; TRBD2 matches 7 bases. The V gene's germline CDR1 is SEHNR and CDR2 FQNEAQ (reference sequence). V lost 3 bases to trimming and J lost 2 bases; unmatched junction nucleotides: 5. This CDR3 is built from 15 residues. CDR3: CASSFLLAVTDTQYF. Here the CDR3 DNA reads TGTGCCAGCAGCTTTCTGCTAGCGGTCACAGATACGCAGTATTTT. Full variable domain (missing parts from reference TRBV7-9 and TRBJ2-3): DTGVSQNPRHKITKRGQNVTFRCDPISEHNRLYWYRQTLGQGPEFLTYFQNEAQLEKSRLLSDRFSAERPKGSFSTLEIQRTEQGDSAMYLCASSFLLAVTDTQYFGPGTRLTVL.

This clonotype was detected ten times or more. V usage is TRBV5-1 and J usage is TRBJ1-6; perhaps TRBD1 as D (6 bases). The CDR3 is 14 residues long. From germline, CDR1 is SGHRS and CDR2 YFSETQ. Trimming cost V 0 bases and J 8 bases, with 9 bases left between them. The CDR3 reads CASSLGQVYSPLHF. As DNA, the CDR3 is TGCGCCAGCAGCTTGGGACAGGTATATTCACCCCTCCACTTT.

The V gene is TRBV12-3 or TRBV12-4, the J gene TRBJ2-5; tentative D call: TRBD1 (5 bases). The CDR3 consists of 15 residues. V lost 5 bases, J lost 4 bases, and 17 bases lay in between. CDR3: CASSPIRGRVETQYF. The CDR3 DNA reads as TGTGCCAGCAGTCCGATAAGGGGTAGGGTAGAGACCCAGTACTTC.

This clonotype was seen a few times. The chain has TRBV4-3 and TRBJ1-1; unclear D gene. Germline-derived CDR1 and CDR2 are LGHNA and YSLEER. The CDR3 sequence is 16 residues long. Trimming stripped 0 bases from V and 3 bases from J, with 14 bases between. The CDR3 loop reads CASSQDSPIWDTEAFF. CDR3 nucleotide sequence: TGCGCCAGCAGCCAAGATTCGCCGATTTGGGACACTGAAGCTTTCTTT.

The CDR3 sequence is CSASRGNTGELFF. CDR3 nucleotide sequence: TGCAGTGCTAGCAGGGGAAACACCGGGGAGCTGTTTTTT. The rearrangement links TRBV20-1 to TRBJ2-2; D may be TRBD1 (6 bases). The V end was cut by 3 bases, the J end by 2 bases, with 7 bases between. CDR1 and CDR2 from the germline V gene are DFQATT and SNEGSKA (reference sequence). The CDR3 spans 13 residues.

J is TRBJ1-1 and V is TRBV11-2, with D maybe TRBD1 (5 bases). Between the trimmed V and J ends, which lost 7 bases and 5 bases, there was a span of 17 bases. Germline V CDR1 and CDR2: SGHAT, FQNNGV. This CDR3 is 14 amino acids long. CDR3 sequence: CASTVGVSWTEAFF. CDR3 bases: TGTGCCAGCACCGTAGGGGTTTCATGGACTGAAGCTTTCTTT.

This clonotype was seen only a few times. The V call is TRBV4-3, the J call TRBJ2-5; a weak D match, TRBD1 (5 bases). Germline loops: CDR1 LGHNA, CDR2 YSLEER. The CDR3 has 14 amino acids. Trimming took off 0 bases at V and 4 bases at J, with 9 bases between the two ends. DNA of the CDR3: TGCGCCAGCAGCCAAGATCTTGGGGCAGAGACCCAGTACTTC. Translated: CASSQDLGAETQYF.

In this sample, this clonotype turned up a few times. This CDR3 is CSARAQGFGNTIYF. The CDR3 coding sequence is TGCAGTGCTAGGGCCCAGGGCTTCGGAAACACCATATATTTT. The gene calls are TRBV20-1 and TRBJ1-3, with a tentative D call TRBD1 (5 bases). Germline V gene sequence: CDR1 DFQATT, CDR2 SNEGSKA (reference sequence). The V and J ends lost 3 bases and 4 bases respectively, with 13 bases between them. CDR3 length: 14 amino acids.

This clonotype occurred a few times. The chain links TRBV29-1 to TRBJ1-4; no definite D call. The V gene's germline CDR1 is SQVTM and CDR2 ANQGSEA. V was trimmed by 6 bases and J by 8 bases, leaving 10 bases between them. The CDR3 sequence is 11 residues long. CDR3 sequence reads: CSVTSNEKLFF. CDR3 in DNA: TGCAGCGTGACCAGTAACGAAAAACTGTTTTTT.

A few counts support this clonotype. This chain joins TRBV10-3 and TRBJ1-5; 8 positions match TRBD1. From germline, CDR1 is ENHRY and CDR2 SYGVKD. The junction had 3 bases not matched to a gene; V was cut back by 6 bases and J by 2 bases. The CDR3 is made up of 14 amino acids. The CDR3 nucleotides read TGTGCCATCAGCCAGGGGGCACGCAATCAGCCCCAGCATTTT. This codes for CAISQGARNQPQHF.

The chain carries TRBV13 and TRBJ2-1, with D perhaps matching TRBD1 (7 bases). CDR1 and CDR2 from the germline V gene are PRHDT and FYEKMQ (reference sequence). V lost 4 bases, J lost 6 bases, and 16 bases lay in between. The CDR3 totals 15 residues. The CDR3 sequence is CASSSEGAHVNEQFF. The CDR3 DNA reads TGTGCCAGCAGCTCGGAGGGGGCGCATGTCAATGAGCAGTTCTTC.

DNA for the CDR3: TGTGCCAGCCAAAAGGGGGACACTGAAGCTTTCTTT. It encodes CASQKGDTEAFF. The genes are TRBV6-2 or TRBV6-3 and TRBJ1-1, with TRBD1 as a possible D gene (6 bases). Trimming took 8 bases from V and 3 from J, leaving 10 bases between them. The CDR3 spans 12 residues. CDR1 and CDR2 from the germline V gene are MNHEY and SVGEGT.

The table lists this clonotype with a few counts. This rearrangement joins TRBV6-5 to TRBJ2-5; D perhaps matches TRBD1 (6 bases). Germline CDR1 reads MNHEY; CDR2 reads SVGAGI. CDR3 length equals 15 residues. V gave up 4 bases and J gave up 3 bases, with 15 bases separating them. CDR3 amino acids: CASSFLRGWKETQYF. The CDR3 DNA reads TGTGCCAGCAGTTTTCTCAGGGGTTGGAAAGAGACCCAGTACTTC.